This T cell receptor (beta chain) was sequenced for a study of cytomegalovirus exposure and HLA in healthy donors (TCRdb year 2017). Context from the whole study: In an earlier analysis of around 540 of the donors, 250 to 350 Gb of sequence data and some 120 million unique TCR beta sequences from about 180 million T cells were reported. The later analysis used no new phenotypic data to find candidate immune exposures, relying instead on TCR beta sequences and their occurrence across donors. Several DR-DQ haplotypes were treated as single units for association and clustering because of strong linkage in the cohort. An earlier analysis of approximately 630 of the donors applied high-throughput TCR beta sequencing to assess whether each TCR beta V gene segment acted as functional or pseudogenic. Both class I and class II loci were covered by HLA typing, at four-digit resolution. Among some 400 genotyped donors of the cohort, an average of roughly 230,000 unique TCR beta nucleotide sequences was sequenced per donor, of which about 18% were non-productive. An early release covering about 600 HLA-typed donors comprised approximately 300 gigabases of sequencing data and tens of millions of unique TCR sequences. In a later analysis, previously published TCR beta repertoires from about 670 donors were re-analyzed and high-resolution HLA genotyping was added so that TCR occurrence patterns could be studied. The study aimed to test whether cataloging public T cell receptors could reveal signatures of past pathogen exposure. Alongside the repertoire data, information on donor age, sex, ethnicity and CMV serostatus was compiled. All discovery cohort repertoires had been generated on a single sequencing platform. Using immunosequencing, the study profiled T cell repertoires from about 650 subjects and related those repertoires to cytomegalovirus serostatus. Among the roughly 370 genotyped donors, about 85% belonged to the genetic ancestry cluster associated with self-reported Caucasian donors. Typing coverage varied by locus: roughly 620-640 donors for A, B, C, DRB1 and DQB1; roughly 500 for DQA1; about 590 for DPA1; approximately 490 for DPB1. To predict cytomegalovirus infection status, the study brought together high-throughput TCR immunosequencing, statistical association of individual TCRs with disease status, and machine learning. In addition to the first cohort of 500 to 850 subjects, a separate validation cohort of over 90 different subjects was used. Genome-wide SNP genotypes for about 60% of the 666 donors were used in a later genetic analysis, which treated that subset as a discovery cohort. The full study reports these points: A later analysis reported that several top co-occurrence clusters appeared linked to parvovirus B19, influenza, CMV and Epstein-Barr virus. In a later analysis, the rate of TCR association differed among HLA loci, with DRB1 alleles having the most associated TCRs and HLA-C alleles having the fewest. In a later genetic analysis, fewer N-insertions in productive TCRs were reported among donors in an Asian-associated ancestry cluster than the roughly 640-donor mean. The sequencing pipeline was judged likely to have produced a cluster of highly shared sequence variants as a technical artifact. Immune exposure information for the cohort was limited to CMV serostatus. Some IMGT-functional V segments, including TRBV6-2 and TRBV6-3, could not be told apart with the 87-base-pair reads, so those segments were excluded. Roughly uniform sequencing depth across donors was assumed in presence/absence analyses, although this assumption may not hold. Across donors, most TCR sequences were observed very rarely, whereas some public TCRs were present in many individuals. Because counts were too low, some 17 rarely observed V segments, including chromosome 9 orphons, were excluded from the earlier analysis of around 640 of the donors. The study listed 150 to 200 TCR beta chains as associated with cytomegalovirus. Three of the identified cytomegalovirus-associated TCR beta chains were confirmed in vitro to be specific for cytomegalovirus antigens. Correlated functional status among segregating V segments might be attributable to linkage disequilibrium, but an unknown experimental factor could not be ruled out. In a later genetic analysis, a missense DCLRE1C variant was associated with V-gene and J-gene trimming of TCR beta chains, and the association was replicated in an independent cohort. HLA typing was unavailable for some donors at each locus, so association tests used only the typed subset. In a later analysis, most CMV-associated TCR beta chains were found to appear HLA-restricted, with HLA associations seemingly driven largely by CMV exposure. In an earlier analysis of 587 of the donors, most TCR beta V segments appeared in productive rearrangements about 87% or about 30% of the time, broadly matching IMGT annotations. This cohort had only TCR beta chains sequenced, and the lack of alpha or paired-chain data limited which features could be detected. In both the original and validation cohorts, the classifier was reported to diagnose cytomegalovirus status with high specificity and sensitivity. Assigning TCR associations to individual alleles was difficult when HLA alleles, especially DR and DQ, strongly co-occurred. In a later analysis, HLA-associated TCR beta chains showed more clonal expansion and lower generation probabilities than non-associated chains that were equally common. The authors suggested that the approach could potentially be generalized to other disease states and immunological phenotypes. Specific HLA alleles were associated with roughly 17,000 TCR beta sequences at a false discovery rate of 0.05 in a later analysis. A further reported finding was that TCR beta sequences accurately predicted the HLA-A and HLA-B alleles for most subjects in the first cohort.

As concerns this clone: Its antigen is still unknown. No per-base quality is available; no much larger clone lies one base away.

Receptor libraries were prepared by the immunoSEQ multiplex PCR assay. A mixture of 60 forward primers for TCR Vbeta segments and 13 reverse primers for TCR Jbeta segments was used in the multiplex PCR. Amplification of the CDR3 region of rearranged TCR beta genes was performed with a multiplex PCR assay on genomic DNA. Amplified TCR beta libraries were sequenced as 87-base-pair reads on the Illumina HiSeq System. The study's own analysis went as follows. In a later analysis, 80 million or so unique TCR beta chains were counted across the approximately 620 repertoires, and roughly 11 million of these chains were shared by at least two donors. Raw reads were error-corrected and collapsed into unique sequences with a nearest-neighbor algorithm that merged closely related sequences to remove PCR and sequencing errors. Alignment of CDR3 sequences to IMGT reference sequences was used to assign V, D and J gene segments. Each retained sequence needed at least a six-nucleotide match to both a V gene segment and a J gene segment. A rearrangement counted as productive if the CDR3 had no stop codons and remained in frame with V and J, and every other rearrangement counted as non-productive. Following IMGT convention, CDR3 was defined as the stretch from the second conserved V-encoded cysteine to the conserved J-encoded phenylalanine. In an earlier analysis of more than 550 of the donors, sequences lacking an unambiguous match to a single V gene segment were excluded. In an earlier analysis of approximately 560 of the donors, a V segment was called functional when productive rearrangements were above 56.7%, and segregating when the standard deviation between donors exceeded 5%. To diagnose cytomegalovirus status from the catalog of TCR beta chain sequences, a statistical classification framework was built. V and J gene assignment, in a later analysis, came from comparing TCR nucleotide sequences with IMGT/GENE-DB human TR gene sequences. A later analysis assigned CDR3 sequences and most-parsimonious VDJ recombination scenarios with the TCRdist pipeline. In a later analysis, every TCR beta chain was defined by the combination of its CDR3 amino acid sequence and its V-gene family, and reads without a unique V-gene family were dropped. A later analysis removed 592 highly shared, low-generation-probability nucleotide sequences to deal with suspected cross-contamination and a sequencing artifact. A later analysis calculated a clonal expansion index for each public chain from normalized within-repertoire ranks of inferred template counts. In a later analysis, generation probabilities were computed with a VDJ recombination model fitted to out-of-frame rearrangements, and the resulting probabilities were checked against IGoR. In a later analysis, hypergeometric tests were used to score TCR-TCR, TCR-HLA and TCR-CMV co-occurrence, with a repertoire-size bias correction applied to TCR pairs. In a later analysis, false discovery rates were estimated by permuting HLA or CMV assignments 20 times. In a later analysis, co-occurring TCRs were grouped with DBSCAN, and TCRdist sequence similarity was added when clustering was performed within HLA-allele-positive subsets. Repertoires with fewer than 30,000 or more than 120,000 public chains, plus five repertoires with anomalous nucleotide sharing, were excluded from co-occurrence clustering. Entries here come from immuneACCESS through TCRdb and include only in-frame sequences with V and J called. Some clones fail to appear in such tables; in the studies checked, an unresolved V gene covers under half of the shortfall, and the cause of the remainder is unknown. From that table come the V and J calls and clone size; the DNA was used to work out D and trimming. Across this sample there are fewer than 250,000 clones, with more than 65% seen only once. Of the sample, around 3.6% falls within the top ten clones.

The cohort consisted of 666 healthy bone marrow donors. Cohort members were all nominally healthy when sampled, although unrecorded immune exposures were likely present. The donor was CMV seropositive and was included in the group of about 290 seropositive cohort members. A peripheral blood sample was collected from each donor, and TCR beta sequencing was performed on peripheral blood mononuclear cells. The Qiagen DNeasy Blood Extraction Kit was used to extract genomic DNA from the blood cell samples. Including the terminal cysteine and phenylalanine, the CDR3 comprises 17 residues. Only CDR3 DNA is held: 51 bases, read in frame from base 1. From the germline V gene, CDR1 is SGHNT and CDR2 is YENEEA. After removal of 4 bases from V and 0 bases from J, the junction retains 7 bases not matched to a gene.

Here the chain combines TRBV11-3 and TRBJ2-1; 9 bases in the middle match TRBD2. The sequencing input was PBMCs. The receptor's source is a man between 35 and 55 years old in good health and CMV-seropositive. The DNA reads TGTGCCAGCAGCTCGTCCGCGGGGGGGAGCTCCTACAATGAGCAGTTCTTC. The translation is CASSSSAGGSSYNEQFF.